This T cell receptor beta chain comes out of a study of cytomegalovirus exposure and HLA in healthy donors. Study-level results: Upon later analysis, HLA-associated TCR beta chains proved more clonally expanded than other, equally common chains.

Of note for this clone: The target antigen is unknown.

The PCR had 60 Vbeta and 13 Jbeta primers. The repertoire was sequenced with immunoSEQ multiplex PCR; TCRdb's copy has only in-frame clones and lacks some. Here the sample spans some 150,000 clones, 60% to 70% being singletons. Germline trimming cut 7 bases from V and 5 bases from J; bases unmatched to any gene: 5. Germline CDR1 and CDR2: SQVTM and ANQGSEA. This CDR3 has 12 amino acids. Sequencing was done on a sample of PBMCs. This chain uses TRBV29-1 with TRBJ2-7; 10 positions agree with TRBD1. The TCR was taken from a woman in her sixties in good health and CMV-seropositive. CDR3 sequence: CSGGTGVHEQYF. The CDR3 DNA reads as TGCAGCGGGGGGACAGGGGTCCACGAGCAGTACTTC.